The 9 T cell receptor beta chains below all came from one sample that was sequenced in a study of beta chain features in type 1 diabetes. Reverse transcription of all isolated RNA meant that expressed TCRB transcripts were sequenced. The protocol was immunoSEQ multiplex PCR, while the TCRdb copy is restricted to in-frame clones and leaves out a portion. The sample shows about 930,000 clones, 15% to 20% of them seen only once. Material for sequencing was naive CD4+ T cells from blood. The source of these receptors is a woman younger than 35 in good health.

The chain recombines TRBV2 with TRBJ2-5, with 10 bases identical to TRBD2. The germline gives CDR1 SNHLY, CDR2 FYNNEI. The CDR3 has 15 residues. V trimming: 4 bases; J trimming: 3 bases; junction bases outside the gene matches: 5. CDR3 protein: CASSVLAGGKETQYF. The CDR3 DNA is TGTGCCAGCAGTGTGTTAGCGGGAGGAAAAGAGACCCAGTACTTC. Full variable domain (remainder filled in from reference TRBV2 and TRBJ2-5): EPEVTQTPSHQVTQMGQEVILRCVPISNHLYFYWYRQILGQKVEFLVSFYNNEISEKSEIFDDQFSVERPDGSNFTLKIRSTKLEDSAMYFCASSVLAGGKETQYFGPGTRLLVL.

The chain links TRBV18 to TRBJ2-7; D gene uncertain. The V end was cut by 2 bases, the J end by 2 bases, with 10 bases between. The CDR3 runs to 14 residues. Germline V gives CDR1 KGHSH, CDR2 LQKENI. The CDR3 coding sequence is TGTGCCAGCTCACCAAGGAGCCTTCCCTACGAGCAGTACTTC. As protein: CASSPRSLPYEQYF.

The rearrangement links TRBV19 to TRBJ2-1; 14 nucleotides align to TRBD2. V shed 4 bases, J shed 7 bases, and the junction held 3 bases outside the gene matches. CDR1 is LNHDA and CDR2 is SQIVND in the germline V gene (reference sequence). CDR3 length: 15 amino acids. The CDR3 reads CASSTRLAGGNEQFF. CDR3 DNA: TGTGCCAGTAGTACGCGACTAGCGGGAGGGAATGAGCAGTTCTTC.

The rearrangement joins TRBV25-1 to TRBJ2-5, with D possibly being TRBD1 (5 bases). From germline, CDR1 is MGHDK and CDR2 SYGVNS. V was clipped by 1 base and J by 5 bases, with 14 bases between them. The CDR3 extends over 15 amino acids. CDR3 in DNA: TGTGCCAGCAGTGAATTTAAAGGGGAACGGGAGACCCAGTACTTC. Translated: CASSEFKGERETQYF.

This clone occurred a few times. V gene TRBV18 combines with J gene TRBJ2-7; TRBD2 is a possible D gene (5 bases). Trimming stripped 3 bases from V and 3 bases from J, with 9 bases between. This CDR3 region has 13 residues. CDR1 and CDR2 (germline): KGHSH, LQKENI. The CDR3 nucleotides are TGTGCCAGCTCACCCGCTAGCAACTACGAGCAGTACTTC. As protein: CASSPASNYEQYF.

The gene calls are TRBV6-6 and TRBJ2-7, with TRBD2 matching 10 bases. V shed 8 bases and J 2 bases; nucleotides not matched to a gene: 6. Per germline, CDR1 MNHNY and CDR2 SVGAGI (reference sequence). This CDR3 has 14 residues. The CDR3 DNA follows: TGTGCCAGCGGAACTAGCGGGATACCCTACGAGCAGTACTTC. Protein product: CASGTSGIPYEQYF.

The V gene is TRBV2, the J gene TRBJ2-2; 8 bases align to TRBD2. The V gene end was trimmed by 10 bases and the J gene end by 3 bases; junction bases not matched to a gene: 7. Germline V gene data show CDR1 as SNHLY and CDR2 as FYNNEI. This CDR3 has 14 residues. CDR3 in DNA: TGTGCCAACAAGCGGGAGCCAGACACCGGGGAGCTGTTTTTT. It encodes CANKREPDTGELFF.

The chain recombines TRBV28 with TRBJ2-7, with D possibly matching TRBD1 (7 bases). The CDR3 consists of 16 residues. The ends were cut back, 4 bases at V and 3 bases at J, with 19 bases in the middle. Germline lookup yields CDR1 MDHEN and CDR2 SYDVKM. The CDR3 bases are TGTGCCAGCAGTTCCACGTGGAGGGGGCGCCTCTACGAGCAGTACTTC. It is translated as CASSSTWRGRLYEQYF.

This clone occurred a few times. The same CDR3 also results from other DNA sequences found in this sample. The J gene is TRBJ1-5, the V gene TRBV6-6; TRBD1 matches 8 bases. The CDR3 has 14 amino acids. CDR1 is MNHNY, CDR2 SVGAGI, per germline (reference sequence). V was pared by 4 bases and J by 7 bases, with 6 bases of the junction left unmatched. CDR3 bases: TGTGCCAGCAGTTCCGGACAGGGACGGCAGCCCCAGCATTTT. Translating it yields CASSSGQGRQPQHF.